This T cell receptor beta chain appears in the sequencing data of a study of shared clonotypes between healthy human individuals. Regarding the study as a whole: How much donors shared clonotypes was expected to be affected by sequencing depth. Sorted-subset samples were not fully sequenced, rarefaction indicated.

Donors had no recently reported acute infections or vaccinations and were HIV-negative. This clone was recorded once. Its antigen is still unknown. In the study's own analysis: Filtering differed, since immunoSEQ gave only junction sequences and no quality scores. The data were produced by immunoSEQ multiplex PCR, yet TCRdb's version contains in-frame clones alone and is incomplete. V and J calls and clone size are copied from that table; D and trimming were computed from the DNA. The sample contains over 950,000 clones, 60% to 85% of which appear only once. The CDR3 length is 16 residues. Germline V gene lookup returns CDR1 ENHRY and CDR2 SYGVKD. J lost 4 bases, V lost 0 bases, and 4 bases had no gene match.

The V gene is TRBV10-3, the J gene TRBJ2-7, with 12 bases that match TRBD2. The TCR was taken from a man aged 18 to 29 in good health. Some clones in this sample may be carry-over from other donors' samples. The material sequenced was memory CD4+ T cells from PBMCs. Subset specified: CD45RA-negative fraction. The CDR3 DNA sequence: TGTGCCATCAGTGAGTCCACTAGCGGGAGGAGGTACGAGCAGTACTTC. Translated, it gives CAISESTSGRRYEQYF.